These T cell receptor beta chains were read from a single sample in a study of naive and memory T cell subsets. TCRdb reprocessed the UMI-ligation and nested PCR reads with MiXCR, giving one entry per CDR3 protein. The profile shows around 29,000 distinct CDR3 sequences, about a fifth of them singletons. The sequenced sample was effector memory CD4+ T cells from blood. The receptors derive from a human donor in good health. The CDR3 runs from the conserved cysteine through the conserved F or W. A D gene is named only where the DNA matches it firmly. A clone size is listed for some rows: how often the clone was seen (once, few, many), or a class if it is expanded.

len,d_gene,v_gene,abundance,j_gene,CDR3nt,CDR3aa
18,TRBD1,TRBV6-1,many,TRBJ1-5,TGTGCCAGCAGTGAAGGGCGCGGGTTGGGGACAGGAGCGCAGCCCCAGCATTTT,CASSEGRGLGTGAQPQHF
11,-,TRBV7-3,few,TRBJ2-1,TGTGCCAGCAGCCGGGGGAATGAGCAGTTCTTC,CASSRGNEQFF
15,TRBD1,TRBV20-1,many,TRBJ1-2,TGCAGTGCTAGAGCAATGGGGACAGACAGCTATGGCTACACCTTC,CSARAMGTDSYGYTF
14,-,TRBV6-1,-,TRBJ1-1,TGTGCCAGCAGTGCCCCAGGGCTGAACACTGAAGCTTTCTTT,CASSAPGLNTEAFF
13,TRBD1,TRBV2,few,TRBJ2-5,TGTGCCAGCAGTGGGACAGGACAAGAGACCCAGTACTTC,CASSGTGQETQYF
13,-,TRBV5-1,-,TRBJ2-2,TGCGCCAGCAGCTCACAGGGTGGCGGGGAGCTGTTTTTT,CASSSQGGGELFF
15,TRBD1,TRBV20-1,once,TRBJ1-2,TGCAGTGCTAGAGATCGACAGGGGGTATCAGGAGGCTACACCTTC,CSARDRQGVSGGYTF
14,TRBD1,TRBV5-1,many,TRBJ2-3,TGCGCCAGCAGCCCAACAGGGGTTGCCGATACGCAGTATTTT,CASSPTGVADTQYF
15,-,TRBV24-1,many,TRBJ2-1,TGTGCCACCAGTGATCCAAGGACGCGAGGTGGGGAGCAGTTCTTC,CATSDPRTRGGEQFF
14,TRBD1,TRBV27,medium-sized,TRBJ1-4,TGTGCCAGCAGCTATGACAGGGGAAGGGGTAAACTGTTTTTT,CASSYDRGRGKLFF
14,-,TRBV10-1,many,TRBJ1-1,TGCGCCAGCAGTGAGTCGAGGGTCCGCACTGAAGCTTTCTTT,CASSESRVRTEAFF
15,-,TRBV3-1,-,TRBJ1-5,TGTGCCAGCAGCCCTGGCCCCTTCAGTAACCAGCCCCAGCATTTT,CASSPGPFSNQPQHF
12,-,TRBV29-1,-,TRBJ1-4,TGCAGCGTTGGAAACGGGAGGGAAAAACTGTTTTTT,CSVGNGREKLFF
18,TRBD2,TRBV5-1,-,TRBJ2-1,TGCGCCAGCAGCTTGAGTAGGACTAGCGGGAGGGTTTACAATGAGCAGTTCTTC,CASSLSRTSGRVYNEQFF
14,-,TRBV27,many,TRBJ1-1,TGTGCCAGCAGTTTGCGAGTTCTTAACACTGAAGCTTTCTTT,CASSLRVLNTEAFF
15,-,TRBV20-1,many,TRBJ2-7,TGCAGTGCTCCGGTGATAGGCGGCGGCTCCTACGAGCAGTACTTC,CSAPVIGGGSYEQYF
13,-,TRBV6-2/TRBV6-3,-,TRBJ1-1,TGTGCCAGCAGTTACATTCGGGACACTGAAGCTTTCTTT,CASSYIRDTEAFF
14,-,TRBV27,many,TRBJ2-3,TGTGCCAGCAGTTCGCGCGGGCGTCCGGATACGCAGTATTTT,CASSSRGRPDTQYF
16,TRBD1,TRBV5-4,-,TRBJ2-2,TGTGCCAGCAGCGTCACAGGGGTGAGCGGTTCCGGGGAGCTGTTTTTT,CASSVTGVSGSGELFF
19,-,TRBV12-3/TRBV12-4,-,TRBJ1-3,TGTGCCAGCAGTTTAGCGCTAATGGGCAGCTCCATCTCTGGAAACACCATATATTTT,CASSLALMGSSISGNTIYF
14,TRBD1,TRBV6-5,few,TRBJ1-1,TGTGCCAGCAGTTACCGAACAGGGGAATCCGAAGCTTTCTTT,CASSYRTGESEAFF
17,TRBD2,TRBV5-8,-,TRBJ2-5,TGTGCCAGCAGCTTTACCAGCGGGAGGAGAGTTCAAGAGACCCAGTACTTC,CASSFTSGRRVQETQYF
14,-,TRBV11-2,many,TRBJ1-2,TGTGCCAGCAGCTTGGGACATTCGAACTATGGCTACACCTTC,CASSLGHSNYGYTF
14,-,TRBV9,many,TRBJ1-2,TGTGCCAGCAGCGTAGGGCGGGGCGGCTATGGCTACACCTTC,CASSVGRGGYGYTF
12,TRBD1,TRBV7-7,-,TRBJ2-7,TGTGCCAGCAGCTTAGGGACAGGCGAGCAGTACTTC,CASSLGTGEQYF
13,TRBD1,TRBV7-2,many,TRBJ1-1,TGTGCCAGCAGCTTTAACAGGGGCACTGAAGCTTTCTTT,CASSFNRGTEAFF
15,-,TRBV28,few,TRBJ1-2,TGTGCCAGCAGTTCCCCATGGGGGGCGAATAATGGCTACACCTTC,CASSSPWGANNGYTF
17,-,TRBV5-6,-,TRBJ2-1,TGTGCCAGCAGCGCCAAAGGGAGGGGGCGCTCCTACAATGAGCAGTTCTTC,CASSAKGRGRSYNEQFF
15,-,TRBV27,once,TRBJ1-5,TGTGCCAGCAGTTTAGGGGCAGGTAACAATCAGCCCCAGCATTTT,CASSLGAGNNQPQHF
15,-,TRBV20-1,many,TRBJ1-1,TGCAGTGCTAGACCCCCCGGTCGGGGGATATCTGAAGCTTTCTTT,CSARPPGRGISEAFF
16,TRBD2,TRBV7-3,few,TRBJ2-2,TGTGCCAGCAGCCATCCGGGCGGGAGAGCCACCGGGGAGCTGTTTTTT,CASSHPGGRATGELFF
12,-,TRBV7-8,many,TRBJ1-4,TGTGCCAGCAGCTTAGTGAAGGAAAAACTGTTTTTT,CASSLVKEKLFF
14,-,TRBV7-2,many,TRBJ2-6,TGTGCCAGCAGCTTATCTGGAGGGGCCAACGTCCTGACTTTC,CASSLSGGANVLTF
13,-,TRBV21-1,many,TRBJ2-7,TGTGCCAACCCAGCGGAACCCTCCTACGAGCAGTACTTC,CANPAEPSYEQYF
13,-,TRBV4-2,-,TRBJ1-5,TGTGCCAGCAGCCAAGAAAGGAACCAGCCCCAGCATTTT,CASSQERNQPQHF
12,-,TRBV30,few,TRBJ1-1,TGTGCCTGGAGTGCCCGAAACACTGAAGCTTTCTTT,CAWSARNTEAFF
16,-,TRBV9,many,TRBJ2-1,TGTGCCAGCAGCGTTAGCCCTCAACTTGAGGCAAGTGAGCAGTTCTTC,CASSVSPQLEASEQFF
12,-,TRBV28,many,TRBJ2-5,TGTGCCAGCAATCAGGGGGGAGAGACCCAGTACTTC,CASNQGGETQYF
16,TRBD1,TRBV5-1,few,TRBJ2-3,TGCGCCAGCAGCCAAGGGACAGGTCGGCGGGGAGATACGCAGTATTTT,CASSQGTGRRGDTQYF
16,TRBD1,TRBV7-6,many,TRBJ2-1,TGTGCCAGCAGCTTAACGACAGGGTTCTCCTACAATGAGCAGTTCTTC,CASSLTTGFSYNEQFF
13,-,TRBV5-1,many,TRBJ1-1,TGCGCCAGCAGCTTGGCAGGGACGACTGAAGCTTTCTTT,CASSLAGTTEAFF
14,-,TRBV24-1,many,TRBJ2-2,TGTGCCACAGGGGAGCGGCTTAACACCGGGGAGCTGTTTTTT,CATGERLNTGELFF
13,-,TRBV25-1,medium-sized,TRBJ1-6,TGTGCCAGCAGTGTTGCCGACAATTCACCCCTCCACTTT,CASSVADNSPLHF